This record concerns one TCR beta chain sequence. Its antigen remains unidentified. This entry belongs to a study of CD8 T cells in ankylosing spondylitis. Study conclusions and caveats: Reports say disease-linked clones showed up significantly more in matched ankylosing spondylitis synovial fluid. A motif in TCR beta, a set of eight or nine highly homologous variants, appeared characteristic of ankylosing spondylitis blood.

In making TCR beta libraries, quantitative 5'-RACE with molecular barcodes was used. TCRdb passed the 5' RACE reads through MiXCR, listing each CDR3 protein once. The sample carries 200,000 to 300,000 distinct CDR3 sequences, approximately 24% recorded once. Per the germline V gene, CDR1 is SQVTM and CDR2 is ANQGSEA. CDR3 length: 12 amino acids. V was clipped by 5 bases and J by 1 base, with 8 bases between them. The sequence was obtained from a male donor with ankylosing spondylitis or in good health (not recorded which). The chain joins TRBV29-1 to TRBJ1-1; D not resolved. The source material was blood, either unsorted or a sorted T cell fraction (not recorded which). CDR3 amino acids: CSVSIANTEAFF. Here the CDR3 DNA reads TGCAGCGTTAGTATCGCGAACACTGAAGCTTTCTTT.